The subject of this entry is one TCR beta chain. The authors reverse transcribed roughly 0.5 to 1 ug RNA with random hexamers. It was immunoSEQ multiplex PCR that amplified TCR beta CDR3 across 54 Vbeta and 13 Jbeta. TCRdb reprocessed the immunoSEQ multiplex PCR reads via MiXCR and lists one record per CDR3 protein. Of 55,000 to 70,000 distinct CDR3 sequences in the sample, roughly 94% were seen once. Losses at the gene ends were 7 bases for V and 3 bases for J; bases not matched to a gene: 5. Germline V lookup: CDR1 SQVTM, CDR2 ANQGSEA. CDR3 size: 12 residues. High-throughput TCR beta sequencing covered peripheral CD8+ and CD4+ T cells. The study used healthy donors as controls matched for age and sex. TEMRA cells were FACS-enriched, and CD8+ and CD4+ T cells were isolated negatively. This sample is drawn from a study of CD8 T cells in Susac syndrome.

This clonotype was sampled from a human donor in good health. Material: CD8+ T cells from PBMCs. The chain carries TRBV29-1 and TRBJ2-5, with 7 positions matching TRBD2. Written as DNA, the CDR3 is TGCAGCGCAAAGGCGGGGGAAGAGACCCAGTACTTC. As protein: CSAKAGEETQYF.